Listed below are T cell receptor beta chains from one sample, sequenced in a study of T-cell memory formation after mild COVID-19. TCRdb re-called the 5' RACE reads through MiXCR, storing one row per CDR3 protein. In the table there are roughly 220,000 distinct CDR3 sequences, approximately 10% of which are singletons. The sample comprised PBMCs or a T cell subset sorted from them (not recorded which). These receptors all stem from a man aged 18 to 29 who had mild COVID-19 (a few samples of this study predate the infection). Cell type and time point are not known. Each CDR3 is given with its conserved first and last residue. The order of the fields is V gene, J gene, clone size, D gene, CDR3 protein, CDR3 DNA. A D gene is named only where the DNA matches it firmly. The size of a clone is reported for some rows only, either as once, few or many, or as a class for expanded clones.

V: TRBV7-2; J: TRBJ2-5; size: many; D: -; CDR3: CASRLHRDSQETQYF; DNA: TGTGCCAGCAGATTACACCGGGACTCGCAAGAGACCCAGTACTTC
V: TRBV5-1; J: TRBJ2-4; size: -; D: -; CDR3: CASSLGPGGTKNIQYF; DNA: TGCGCCAGCAGCTTGGGTCCTGGGGGTACCAAAAACATTCAGTACTTC
V: TRBV7-3; J: TRBJ1-6; size: -; D: -; CDR3: CASSLSPGVTNSPLHF; DNA: TGTGCCAGCAGCTTATCCCCGGGGGTGACTAATTCACCCCTCCACTTT
V: TRBV27; J: TRBJ2-3; size: many; D: TRBD1; CDR3: CASSSPFDRADTQYF; DNA: TGTGCCAGCAGTTCTCCGTTCGACAGGGCAGATACGCAGTATTTT
V: TRBV28; J: TRBJ2-5; size: -; D: TRBD2; CDR3: CASSVGPAGGIGETQYF; DNA: TGTGCCAGCTCTGTTGGACCAGCGGGGGGGATCGGAGAGACCCAGTACTTC
V: TRBV6-5; J: TRBJ2-7; size: many; D: -; CDR3: CASSYSGGEQYF; DNA: TGTGCCAGCAGTTACTCGGGGGGCGAGCAGTACTTC
V: TRBV2; J: TRBJ2-3; size: -; D: TRBD2; CDR3: CASSRGLAGLRGRDTQYF; DNA: TGTGCCAGCAGCCGGGGACTAGCGGGCCTAAGAGGACGAGATACGCAGTATTTT
V: TRBV5-1; J: TRBJ2-3; size: -; D: TRBD1; CDR3: CASNRDRGTDTQYF; DNA: TGCGCCAGCAACCGGGACAGAGGCACAGATACGCAGTATTTT
V: TRBV12-3/TRBV12-4; J: TRBJ1-5; size: few; D: -; CDR3: CASSLGGPGGQPQHF; DNA: TGTGCCAGCAGTTTAGGAGGGCCCGGGGGTCAGCCCCAGCATTTT
V: TRBV9; J: TRBJ2-3; size: few; D: TRBD2; CDR3: CASSPRTSGGFGDTQYF; DNA: TGTGCCAGCAGCCCCAGGACTAGCGGGGGGTTTGGAGATACGCAGTATTTT
V: TRBV20-1; J: TRBJ1-2; size: few; D: TRBD1; CDR3: CSARDPGGTGYGYTF; DNA: TGCAGTGCTAGAGATCCCGGCGGGACAGGTTATGGCTACACCTTC
V: TRBV5-1; J: TRBJ2-7; size: many; D: -; CDR3: CASSLEGGFSSYEQYF; DNA: TGCGCCAGCAGCTTGGAGGGGGGCTTTAGCTCCTACGAGCAGTACTTC
V: TRBV7-9; J: TRBJ1-4; size: few; D: -; CDR3: CASSLNRDNEKLFF; DNA: TGTGCCAGCAGCTTGAACAGGGATAATGAAAAACTGTTTTTT
V: TRBV5-1; J: TRBJ2-1; size: many; D: -; CDR3: CASSLGGHEQFF; DNA: TGCGCCAGCAGCTTGGGTGGGCATGAGCAGTTCTTC
V: TRBV4-2; J: TRBJ1-1; size: few; D: -; CDR3: CASSQSGHLNTEAFF; DNA: TGTGCCAGCAGCCAATCGGGACACCTGAACACTGAAGCTTTCTTT
V: TRBV18; J: TRBJ1-2; size: -; D: -; CDR3: CASSPTSQEGYTF; DNA: TGTGCCAGCTCACCCACCTCACAGGAGGGCTACACCTTC
V: TRBV11-2; J: TRBJ2-1; size: -; D: TRBD2; CDR3: CASSPRNGGSSFF; DNA: TGTGCCAGCAGCCCACGCAACGGGGGGTCGTCGTTCTTC
V: TRBV5-1; J: TRBJ1-5; size: many; D: TRBD1; CDR3: CASSLGTGGGQPQHF; DNA: TGCGCCAGCAGCCTCGGGACAGGGGGCGGTCAGCCCCAGCATTTT
V: TRBV4-3; J: TRBJ1-1; size: few; D: -; CDR3: CASSQYSVNTEAFF; DNA: TGCGCCAGCAGCCAATACTCGGTGAACACTGAAGCTTTCTTT
V: TRBV7-9; J: TRBJ2-3; size: -; D: TRBD2; CDR3: CASSLAGTSGTDTQYF; DNA: TGTGCCAGCAGCTTAGCCGGGACTAGCGGCACAGATACGCAGTATTTT